These T cell receptor beta chains were read from a single sample in a study of blood T cell repertoires in COVID-19. The repertoire was sequenced with immunoSEQ multiplex PCR; TCRdb's copy has only in-frame clones and lacks some. The profile shows around 26,000 clones, roughly four fifths of them singletons. The sequencing sample was made of peripheral blood. These receptors were taken from a woman aged 70 to 79 with COVID-19, enrolled during active disease. Each CDR3 is given without its conserved first and last residue.

v_call	j_call	cdr3_aa
TRBV4-2	TRBJ1-1	ASSQEGTGETEAF
TRBV12-3/TRBV12-4	TRBJ2-5	ASRGQGETQY
TRBV9	TRBJ2-3	ASSTAAGYTDTQY
TRBV29-1	TRBJ2-5	SVGRGETQY
TRBV5-4	TRBJ1-1	ASTQPDRHGTEAF
TRBV5-4	TRBJ1-6	ASSSGTPVSNSPLH
TRBV28	TRBJ1-2	ASSLGQALVT
TRBV6-5	TRBJ2-3	ASNDSGGTQY
TRBV28	TRBJ2-1	ASSLRSGTVDEQF
TRBV5-1	TRBJ2-1	ASSFRGQSYNEQF
TRBV10-3	TRBJ1-6	AISERGKHNSPLH
TRBV7-9	TRBJ2-3	ASSAVRGGTDTQY
TRBV19	TRBJ1-1	ASSISTGDTEAF
TRBV6-5	TRBJ2-1	ASRTGLVYNEQF
TRBV2	TRBJ2-2	ASRGAGGYTGELF
TRBV7-9	TRBJ1-2	ASSWQGAGGYT
TRBV4-1	TRBJ1-1	ASSHGVAAEAF
TRBV6-5	TRBJ1-3	ASTGPGNTIY
TRBV29-1	TRBJ1-2	SERTGTGGYT
TRBV29-1	TRBJ2-5	SVGGYQETQY
TRBV27	TRBJ1-2	ASSLSRSRGGFGYT
TRBV29-1	TRBJ1-3	SVVWLGQGTNTIY
TRBV20-1	TRBJ1-3	SASGGGGSTGNTIY
TRBV27	TRBJ1-5	ASSLIGVQPQH
TRBV7-3	TRBJ2-7	ASSLTSGLAGEQY
TRBV6-5	TRBJ2-1	ASRAGRNLYNEQF
TRBV2	TRBJ1-2	ASDPLQALYGYT
TRBV6-2/TRBV6-3	TRBJ1-2	ASSYSDRGGYT
TRBV4-1	TRBJ1-3	ASSYGGGRRRGNTIY
TRBV5-4	TRBJ2-1	ASRPPTSDEQF
TRBV7-3	TRBJ1-1	ASSSQPGNTEAF
TRBV4-3	TRBJ1-2	ASSQFSWDRELGYT
TRBV7-9	TRBJ2-4	ASSSTGNIQY
TRBV7-9	TRBJ1-2	ASSLAGRYYGYT
TRBV11-3	TRBJ2-1	ASSFSGGATNEQF
TRBV5-1	TRBJ2-7	ASRGRDTTYEQY
TRBV7-6	TRBJ1-5	ASSLGSGSNQPQH
TRBV7-8	TRBJ1-3	ASSLNTGSGSGNTIY
TRBV6-1	TRBJ1-2	ASSEARGYGYT
TRBV2	TRBJ1-4	ASRAGDGKLF
TRBV6-1	TRBJ1-5	ASSKVPGQINQPQH
TRBV6-2/TRBV6-3	TRBJ1-5	ASSYRADGSQH
TRBV9	TRBJ2-3	ASSVDQTDTQY
TRBV5-1	TRBJ1-5	ASSLTGDQPQH
TRBV7-6	TRBJ1-1	ASSPRDREPLVEAF